This is a list of T cell receptor beta chains from one sample in a study of blood T cell repertoires in COVID-19. Method: immunoSEQ multiplex PCR; TCRdb's copy keeps in-frame clones and lacks some. The sample lists some 47,000 clones; roughly 83% were seen once. The sample was peripheral blood. The source of these receptors is a woman between 55 and 75 years old with acute or convalescent COVID-19. Both conserved end residues are part of each CDR3. The D gene is left open where the match is weak. Clone size, where shown, is once, few, many, or a class for clones that have expanded.

D gene,J gene,clone size,V gene,CDR3 DNA,CDR3 protein
TRBD1,TRBJ1-2,-,TRBV9,TGTGCCAGCAGCGTAGTTGTAGGGGGCGGCTATGGCTACACCTTC,CASSVVVGGGYGYTF
-,TRBJ1-2,-,TRBV24-1,TGTGCCACCAGTCCAGGGCTCCCGCCCTATGGCTACACCTTC,CATSPGLPPYGYTF
TRBD1,TRBJ1-4,-,TRBV2,TGTGCCAGCAGTGAGGACAGGGGAGGGGAAAAACTGTTTTTT,CASSEDRGGEKLFF
TRBD1,TRBJ1-6,-,TRBV6-5,TGTGCCAGCAGTCAAAGAGGACAGGGTTCACCCCTCCACTTT,CASSQRGQGSPLHF
-,TRBJ2-3,-,TRBV6-5,TGTGCCAGCAGCGAGACTAGGGCTAGCACAGATACGCAGTATTTT,CASSETRASTDTQYF
-,TRBJ1-6,few,TRBV14,TGTGCCAGCAGCCGTGGCCTTTCACCCCTCCACTTT,CASSRGLSPLHF
TRBD1,TRBJ1-4,-,TRBV6-5,TGTGCCAGCAAACTTGGACAGGCAAATGAAAAACTGTTTTTT,CASKLGQANEKLFF
TRBD2,TRBJ2-3,-,TRBV14,TGTGCCAGCAGCCGGGGACTAGCGGGAACAGATACGCAGTATTTT,CASSRGLAGTDTQYF
TRBD1,TRBJ1-3,once,TRBV3-1/TRBV3-2,TGTGCCAGCAGCCAAGCCGGGACAGGATTCTCTGGAAACACCATATATTTT,CASSQAGTGFSGNTIYF
-,TRBJ2-7,once,TRBV6-5,TGTGCCAGCAGGGGTGCGGGGTCTTACACCGGGCAGTACTTC,CASRGAGSYTGQYF
-,TRBJ2-7,-,TRBV5-1,TGCGCCAGCAGCTTGGACGGTGACTACGAGCAGTACTTC,CASSLDGDYEQYF
TRBD1,TRBJ2-1,-,TRBV5-4,TGTGCCAGCAGTTCTCCCCCCGGGACAGACAATGAGCAGTTCTTC,CASSSPPGTDNEQFF
-,TRBJ2-5,-,TRBV11-2,TGTGCCAGCAGCTTAGGTATTAAAGAGACCCAGTACTTC,CASSLGIKETQYF
TRBD1,TRBJ1-2,-,TRBV30,TGTGCCTGGAGTGTACAGGGGGCGTCCGGCTACACCTTC,CAWSVQGASGYTF
-,TRBJ1-1,once,TRBV29-1,TGCAGCGTTGGAGGCGGCACTGAAGCTTTCTTT,CSVGGGTEAFF
TRBD1,TRBJ1-6,-,TRBV28,TGTGCCAGCTATTCTAGACAGGGCCAAAATTCACCCCTCCACTTT,CASYSRQGQNSPLHF
TRBD1,TRBJ1-3,once,TRBV18,TGTGCCAGCTATCCCGGGACAGGGACTGGAAACACCATATATTTT,CASYPGTGTGNTIYF
-,TRBJ1-2,-,TRBV6-5,TGTGCCAGCAGAGCTTCTTTGACAAACAGCTATGGCTACACCTTC,CASRASLTNSYGYTF
-,TRBJ1-4,-,TRBV7-9,TGTGCCAGCAGCTTTATGGGCACAACTAATGAAAAACTGTTTTTT,CASSFMGTTNEKLFF
TRBD1,TRBJ1-2,-,TRBV28,TGTGCCAGCACCAGTTCGAGTACAGGGGGGTGGGGCTACACCTTC,CASTSSSTGGWGYTF